These 20 T cell receptor beta chains share one sample of origin, sequenced in a study of T cell responses to AZD1222 COVID-19 vaccine. The method was immunoSEQ multiplex PCR; TCRdb's version includes in-frame clones alone and lacks a portion of them. This sample has about 55,000 clones, with 80% to 90% found just once. This specimen was peripheral blood, taken on day 0 of AZD1222 vaccination. The receptors shown here come from an adult in good health.

This clone was recorded only once. The chain links TRBV24-1 to TRBJ2-1; 11 bases match TRBD2. The CDR3 length is 15 residues. Germline CDR1 and CDR2: KGHDR and SFDVKD. V shed 4 bases and J 6 bases; nucleotides not matched to a gene: 4. Here the CDR3 DNA reads TGTGCCACCAGTGAGACTAGCGGGGCACTCAATGAGCAGTTCTTC. This codes for CATSETSGALNEQFF.

This clone occurred once. This chain connects TRBV28 to TRBJ2-7; 7 bases fit TRBD2. The CDR3 extends over 15 amino acids. J lost 3 bases, V lost 5 bases, and 10 bases had no gene match. Germline assignment: CDR1 MDHEN and CDR2 SYDVKM. The CDR3 nucleotides are TGTGCCAGCAGTCCCGCGGGAGCTCGGGACTACGAGCAGTACTTC. As protein: CASSPAGARDYEQYF.

The rearrangement links TRBV7-2 to TRBJ2-3; D is tentatively TRBD1 or TRBD2 (6 bases each). CDR1 and CDR2 from the germline V gene are SGHTA and FQGNSA. Trimming shortened V by 1 base and J by 6 bases, and 14 bases separated the two germline ends. The CDR3 spans 15 residues. The CDR3 region is CASSLEGGQWDTQYF. The CDR3 DNA is TGTGCCAGCAGCTTAGAAGGGGGGCAGTGGGATACGCAGTATTTT.

The rearrangement joins TRBV7-2 to TRBJ2-7; 8 positions match TRBD1. V was pared by 5 bases and J by 1 base, with 7 bases of the junction left unmatched. CDR3 length equals 15 residues. CDR1 and CDR2 from the germline V gene are SGHTA and FQGNSA. Written as DNA, the CDR3 is TGTGCCAGCAGCGTTACAGGGGGGACTTCCTACGAGCAGTACTTC. It specifies CASSVTGGTSYEQYF.

J is TRBJ2-1 and V is TRBV19, with TRBD2 as a possible D gene (5 bases). Looked up from germline, CDR1 is LNHDA and CDR2 is SQIVND (reference sequence). V was cut by 2 bases and J by 9 bases, with 11 bases left in between. The CDR3 length is 13 residues. CDR3 loop: CASSISREGEQFF. The CDR3 DNA reads as TGTGCCAGTAGTATAAGCCGTGAGGGTGAGCAGTTCTTC. The whole variable domain, filled in from reference TRBV19 and TRBJ2-1, reads DGGITQSPKYLFRKEGQNVTLSCEQNLNHDAMYWYRQDPGQGLRLIYYSQIVNDFQKGDIAEGYSVSREKKESFPLTVTSAQKNPTAFYLCASSISREGEQFFGPGTRLTVL.

This chain joins TRBV13 and TRBJ2-3, with 10 bases lining up with TRBD2. With V trimmed by 4 bases and J by 3 bases, 25 bases remained unmatched. CDR1 and CDR2 (germline): PRHDT, FYEKMQ (reference sequence). The CDR3 totals 22 residues. The CDR3: CASSSSVIIAGGIKGRTDTQYF. For the CDR3, the DNA is TGTGCCAGCAGCTCGAGCGTTATTATAGCGGGAGGCATCAAAGGGAGGACAGATACGCAGTATTTT.

For this clone: One junction end disagrees with the germline gene, perhaps due to a read error. V and J are TRBV29-1 and TRBJ2-1, with 9 bases identical to TRBD1. CDR1 and CDR2 (germline): SQVTM, ANQGSEA. The length of the CDR3 is 15 residues. The CDR3 coding sequence is TGCAGCGTTGTACCGACAGGGGGATCCTTCAATGAGCAGTTCTTC. Protein product: CSVVPTGGSFNEQFF.

This clone was counted a single time. The chain has TRBV5-4 and TRBJ1-1, with no clear D. Germline CDR1 SGHNT, CDR2 YYREEE (reference sequence). The CDR3 runs 14 residues. The V end was cut by 4 bases, the J end by 5 bases, with 15 bases between. For the CDR3, the DNA is TGTGCCAGCAGCCTCCAAGGAGGCGTTACTGAAGCTTTCTTT. The encoded protein is CASSLQGGVTEAFF. The full variable domain, completed using reference TRBV5-4 and TRBJ1-1, is ETGVTQSPTHLIKTRGQQVTLRCSSQSGHNTVSWYQQALGQGPQFIFQYYREEENGRGNFPPRFSGLQFPNYSSELNVNALELDDSALYLCASSLQGGVTEAFFGQGTRLTVV.

This chain connects TRBV9 to TRBJ2-1; 11 nucleotides line up with TRBD2. Trimming removed 3 bases from V and 4 bases from J; junction bases left unmatched: 6. CDR1 and CDR2 (germline): SGDLS, YYNGEE. The CDR3 totals 16 residues. The CDR3 DNA follows: TGTGCCAGCAGCGCCCTCGGGACTAGCGGATACAATGAGCAGTTCTTC. Its translation is CASSALGTSGYNEQFF. The variable domain in full, completed from reference TRBV9 and TRBJ2-1, reads DSGVTQTPKHLITATGQRVTLRCSPRSGDLSVYWYQQSLDQGLQFLIQYYNGEERAKGNILERFSAQQFPDLHSELNLSSLELGDSALYFCASSALGTSGYNEQFFGPGTRLTVL.

The chain carries TRBV2 and TRBJ2-5, with 10 bases fitting TRBD2. Germline values: CDR1 SNHLY, CDR2 FYNNEI. Losses at the gene ends were 5 bases for V and 4 bases for J; bases not matched to a gene: 4. The CDR3 has 14 amino acids. In nucleotides, the CDR3 is TGTGCCAGCAGTTTAGCTAGCGGGAGAGAGACCCAGTACTTC. Translating gives CASSLASGRETQYF.

This rearrangement joins TRBV7-9 to TRBJ2-7, with D possibly TRBD2 on 8 matching bases. V lost 5 bases and J 6 bases, leaving 20 bases between the germline ends. Germline CDR1 and CDR2: SEHNR and FQNEAQ (reference sequence). The CDR3 is 15 amino acids. CDR3 sequence: CASSALGSGTAEQYF. As DNA, the CDR3 is TGTGCCAGCAGCGCGTTGGGTAGCGGGACAGCCGAGCAGTACTTC.

The count of this clone is one. The V call is TRBV6-5, the J call TRBJ1-2; 8 bases agree with TRBD1. The junction had 5 bases not matched to a gene; V was cut back by 6 bases and J by 2 bases. This CDR3 contains 14 residues. Germline V CDR1 and CDR2: MNHEY, SVGAGI. CDR3 loop: CASSLRGPNYGYTF. For the CDR3, the DNA is TGTGCCAGCAGCCTCAGGGGGCCCAACTATGGCTACACCTTC.

CDR3 nucleotide sequence: TGTGCCAGCACCATTCTAGCGGGAGGGAACAATGAGCAGTTCTTC. Its protein is CASTILAGGNNEQFF. This chain joins TRBV27 and TRBJ2-1, with 12 bases fitting TRBD2. Germline-derived CDR1 and CDR2 are MNHEY and SMNVEV (reference sequence). The CDR3 runs to 15 residues. Trimming at V came to 7 bases and at J to 5 bases, leaving 6 bases not matched to a gene.

The chain is built from TRBV25-1 and TRBJ1-5, with D uncertain. CDR1 is MGHDK and CDR2 is SYGVNS in the germline V gene. V lost 4 bases, J lost 2 bases, and 12 bases lay in between. The CDR3 covers 15 residues. The CDR3 region is CASSATAGGNQPQHF. For the CDR3, the DNA is TGTGCCAGCAGTGCAACAGCCGGGGGCAATCAGCCCCAGCATTTT.

The chain has TRBV18 and TRBJ1-1; 9 nucleotides align to TRBD1. V trimming: 4 bases; J trimming: 2 bases; junction bases outside the gene matches: 2. This CDR3 has 14 amino acids. Germline CDR1 and CDR2: KGHSH and LQKENI. CDR3 sequence: CASSRDRANTEAFF. The CDR3 DNA reads TGTGCCAGCTCACGGGACAGGGCAAACACTGAAGCTTTCTTT.

V and J are TRBV29-1 and TRBJ2-7, with D unclear. Per the germline V gene, CDR1 is SQVTM and CDR2 is ANQGSEA. CDR3 length: 12 amino acids. V was trimmed by 6 bases and J by 3 bases, leaving 12 bases between them. The CDR3 here is CSVISGGYEQYF. The CDR3 DNA reads as TGCAGCGTGATCTCGGGCGGCTACGAGCAGTACTTC.

J is TRBJ2-1 and V is TRBV11-2; 12 bases line up with TRBD2. Germline loops: CDR1 SGHAT, CDR2 FQNNGV. The V and J ends lost 0 bases and 8 bases, in that order; junction bases with no gene match: 5. The CDR3 covers 16 residues. CDR3 amino acids: CASSLDWASGRDEQFF. The CDR3 DNA reads TGTGCCAGCAGCTTAGATTGGGCTAGCGGGAGGGATGAGCAGTTCTTC.

The chain uses TRBV29-1 and TRBJ2-7; D unclear. The CDR3 loop spans 12 amino acids. The V end lost 0 bases, the J end lost 4 bases, and 7 bases lay between the germline ends. Germline loops: CDR1 SQVTM, CDR2 ANQGSEA. Written as DNA, the CDR3 is TGCAGCGTTGAAGATCGGTCTTACGAGCAGTACTTC. The encoded protein is CSVEDRSYEQYF.

This chain links TRBV27 with TRBJ2-3; D is tentatively TRBD1 or TRBD2 (5 bases each). Trimming pared 4 bases from V and 0 bases from J, leaving 14 bases between. CDR1 and CDR2 from the germline V gene are MNHEY and SMNVEV (reference sequence). The CDR3 is 16 amino acids. The CDR3 region is CASSSTGTTSTDTQYF. The CDR3 nucleotides read TGTGCCAGCAGTTCTACTGGGACGACTAGCACAGATACGCAGTATTTT.

The chain employs TRBV30 and TRBJ2-3; 7 nucleotides agree with TRBD2. V was clipped by 2 bases and J by 3 bases; unmatched bases: 5. The CDR3 extends over 14 amino acids. Germline V CDR1 and CDR2: GTSNPN, SVGIG (reference sequence). The CDR3 reads CAWSRSGITDTQYF. The CDR3 DNA is TGTGCCTGGAGTAGAAGCGGGATAACAGATACGCAGTATTTT. Full variable domain (missing parts from reference TRBV30 and TRBJ2-3): SQTIHQWPATLVQPVGSPLSLECTVEGTSNPNLYWYRQAAGRGLQLLFYSVGIGQISSEVPQNLSASRPQDRQFILSSKKLLLSDSGFYLCAWSRSGITDTQYFGPGTRLTVL.